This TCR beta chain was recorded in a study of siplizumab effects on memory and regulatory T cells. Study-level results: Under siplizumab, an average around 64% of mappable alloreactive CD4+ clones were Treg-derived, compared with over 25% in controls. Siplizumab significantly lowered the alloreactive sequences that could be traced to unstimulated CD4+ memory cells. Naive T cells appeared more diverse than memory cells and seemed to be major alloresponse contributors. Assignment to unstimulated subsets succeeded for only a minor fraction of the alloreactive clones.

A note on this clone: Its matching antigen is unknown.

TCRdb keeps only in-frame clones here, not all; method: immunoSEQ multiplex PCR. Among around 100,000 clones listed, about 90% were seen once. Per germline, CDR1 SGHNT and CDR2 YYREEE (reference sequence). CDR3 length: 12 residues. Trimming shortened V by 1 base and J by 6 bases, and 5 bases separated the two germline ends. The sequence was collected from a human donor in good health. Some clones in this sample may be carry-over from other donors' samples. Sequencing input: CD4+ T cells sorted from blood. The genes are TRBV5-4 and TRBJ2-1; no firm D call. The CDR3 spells CASSLSVNEQFF. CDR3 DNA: TGTGCCAGCAGCTTGAGTGTCAATGAGCAGTTCTTC.